Sequencing of this T cell receptor beta chain was carried out in a study of CD8 T cells in Susac syndrome. As for the study in general: The Susac syndrome patients were therapy-naive, on corticosteroids, or on intravenous immunoglobulin alone at blood draw. Points from the study as a whole: It was in TEMRA cells and active patients that Susac CD8+ clonal expansion peaked. In its TCR sequencing and HLA analysis, the study acknowledged that the number of individuals was relatively small.

The sequenced target, TCR beta, came from blood CD8+ and CD4+ T cells. This CDR3 has 10 amino acids. The germline gives CDR1 DFQATT, CDR2 SNEGSKA (reference sequence). Random hexamers primed reverse transcription of roughly 0.45 to 1 ug RNA. From the immunoSEQ multiplex PCR reads, TCRdb called clonotypes with MiXCR, one entry per CDR3 protein. The sample includes about 110,000 distinct CDR3 sequences, approximately 93% of them seen just once. In regard to this clonotype: The antigen is unknown.

This receptor was obtained from a human donor with Susac syndrome. Sample: CD8+ T cells from PBMCs. The chain employs TRBV20-1 and TRBJ1-1; D remains unclear. The CDR3: CSIWGSEAFF. The CDR3 nucleotides are TGCAGCATCTGGGGTTCTGAAGCTTTCTTT.